These 18 T cell receptor beta chains originate from one sample sequenced in a study of cytomegalovirus exposure and HLA in healthy donors. PCR employed 60 Vbeta and 13 Jbeta primers. The method was immunoSEQ multiplex PCR; TCRdb's version includes in-frame clones alone and lacks a portion of them. The data show just over 150,000 clones, roughly 80% seen once. The specimen was PBMCs. These receptors originate from a female donor in good health and CMV-seronegative.

The rearrangement links TRBV7-2 to TRBJ1-2, with 9 nucleotides matching TRBD1. The V and J ends lost 5 bases and 4 bases, in that order; junction bases with no gene match: 8. The germline V gene has CDR1 SGHTA and CDR2 FQGNSA. This CDR3 spans 15 amino acids. The chain's CDR3 is CASSPPTGGSYGYTF. CDR3 nucleotide sequence: TGTGCCAGCAGCCCTCCGACAGGGGGGAGCTATGGCTACACCTTC.

The V and J genes are TRBV5-1 and TRBJ1-1, with a possible D match to TRBD1 (6 bases). Trimming took off 2 bases at V and 6 bases at J, with 17 bases between the two ends. The CDR3 sequence is 15 residues long. Germline values: CDR1 SGHRS, CDR2 YFSETQ. The CDR3 protein is CASSFVGGEGAEAFF. The CDR3 region has the DNA TGCGCCAGCAGCTTCGTAGGGGGGGAAGGCGCTGAAGCTTTCTTT.

V gene TRBV12-2 combines with J gene TRBJ1-4. TRBV12-2 is reported as a pseudogene. The CDR3 runs 19 residues. The CDR3, as DNA: TGTGCAAGTCGCTTAAGGGGGGGCCCCCCGAGGATAACTAATGAAAAACTGTTTTTT. Residues: CASRLRGGPPRITNEKLFF.

A few counts support this clone. The V gene is TRBV4-2, the J gene TRBJ1-5; 7 bases fit TRBD1. Trimming removed 4 bases from V and 1 base from J; junction bases left unmatched: 4. This CDR3 region has 15 residues. Looked up from germline, CDR1 is LGHNA and CDR2 is YNFKEQ. In nucleotides, the CDR3 is TGTGCCAGCAGCCTAGGGGGCGGAAGCAATCAGCCCCAGCATTTT. Residues: CASSLGGGSNQPQHF.

The chain has TRBV7-6 and TRBJ2-7; D possibly corresponds to TRBD1 (5 bases). Trimming took 1 base from V and 5 from J, leaving 15 bases between them. Germline lookup yields CDR1 SGHVS and CDR2 FNYEAQ. This CDR3 contains 15 residues. The CDR3 protein is CASSLGQGDKDEQYF. The CDR3, as DNA: TGTGCCAGCAGCTTAGGCCAAGGGGATAAGGACGAGCAGTACTTC.

This chain links TRBV7-2 with TRBJ2-2; 9 bases are shared with TRBD2. Germline loops: CDR1 SGHTA, CDR2 FQGNSA. This CDR3 comprises 15 residues. The V and J ends lost 7 bases and 5 bases, in that order; junction bases with no gene match: 8. CDR3 sequence reads: CASTPGGRETGELFF. The CDR3 bases are TGTGCCAGCACCCCCGGCGGGAGGGAAACCGGGGAGCTGTTTTTT.

The V gene is TRBV19, the J gene TRBJ1-1; no definite D call. The CDR3 has 14 amino acids. Germline CDR1 LNHDA, CDR2 SQIVND (reference sequence). V was pared by 6 bases and J by 2 bases, with 13 bases between. CDR3 nucleotide sequence: TGTGCCAGTAGCCAAGGGAGGTCAAACACTGAAGCTTTCTTT. As protein: CASSQGRSNTEAFF.

The genes are TRBV25-1 and TRBJ2-3, with 8 bases identical to TRBD1. V was clipped by 6 bases and J by 3 bases; unmatched bases: 2. CDR3 size: 13 residues. CDR1 and CDR2 (germline): MGHDK, SYGVNS. CDR3 residues: CASRDRVTDTQYF. The CDR3 DNA reads as TGTGCCAGCAGGGACAGGGTAACAGATACGCAGTATTTT.

The rearrangement uses TRBV30 and TRBJ1-5; a weak D match, TRBD1 (6 bases). Germline values: CDR1 GTSNPN, CDR2 SVGIG (reference sequence). CDR3 length: 15 amino acids. Trimming shortened V by 0 bases and J by 4 bases, and 13 bases separated the two germline ends. CDR3 in amino acids: CAWSVNLQGNQPQHF. In DNA form, the CDR3 reads TGTGCCTGGAGTGTAAATCTCCAGGGGAATCAGCCCCAGCATTTT.

In its sample, this clone was seen a few times. In nucleotides, the CDR3 is TGTGCCAGCTCACAGGGACAGCCCAACACTGAAGCTTTCTTT. Residues: CASSQGQPNTEAFF. This chain joins TRBV18 and TRBJ1-1, with 7 positions matching TRBD1. Germline-derived CDR1 and CDR2 are KGHSH and LQKENI. V dropped 4 bases and J dropped 2; count of bases not matched to a gene: 4. The CDR3 loop spans 14 amino acids.

The V gene is TRBV9, the J gene TRBJ2-1, with 9 bases matching TRBD2. Unmatched junction bases numbered 7, after V lost 1 base and J lost 8 bases. CDR1 and CDR2 from the germline V gene are SGDLS and YYNGEE. CDR3 size: 15 residues. Written as DNA, the CDR3 is TGTGCCAGCAGCGTATCTCCTAGCGGGAACGATGAGCAGTTCTTC. Amino acids: CASSVSPSGNDEQFF.

The genes are TRBV5-1 and TRBJ2-1; 8 nucleotides align to TRBD1. CDR1 is SGHRS and CDR2 is YFSETQ in the germline V gene. The V and J ends lost 3 bases and 8 bases, in that order; junction bases with no gene match: 7. CDR3 length: 14 residues. CDR3 sequence (DNA): TGCGCCAGCAGCTCACGGACAGGGAAGGATGAGCAGTTCTTC. Amino acids: CASSSRTGKDEQFF.

The chain has TRBV7-9 and TRBJ1-2; tentatively, D is TRBD1 (5 bases). This CDR3 contains 13 residues. The germline V and J ends were trimmed by 1 base and 8 bases, with 11 bases remaining between them. Looked up from germline, CDR1 is SEHNR and CDR2 is FQNEAQ (reference sequence). The CDR3 here is CASSLGAGHGYTF. The CDR3 DNA sequence: TGTGCCAGCAGCTTAGGGGCAGGGCACGGCTACACCTTC.

This clone was recorded a few times. This chain joins TRBV5-6 and TRBJ2-7, with D possibly being TRBD1 (5 bases). V gave up 4 bases and J gave up 0 bases, with 14 bases separating them. The CDR3 is 15 amino acids. CDR1 and CDR2 (germline): SGHDT, YYEEEE. In DNA form, the CDR3 reads TGTGCCAGCAGCGTACGGCCAGGACACTCCTACGAGCAGTACTTC. Translation gives CASSVRPGHSYEQYF.

The chain employs TRBV10-3 and TRBJ1-4; tentative D call: TRBD1 (6 bases). Per germline, CDR1 ENHRY and CDR2 SYGVKD. The ends were cut back, 8 bases at V and 6 bases at J, with 13 bases in the middle. There are 13 residues in the CDR3. This CDR3 reads CAIGQGRDEKLFF. CDR3 bases: TGTGCCATCGGGCAGGGGAGGGATGAAAAACTGTTTTTT.

The V gene is TRBV23-1, the J gene TRBJ2-3; D call uncertain. TRBV23-1 falls under the ORF class, with uncertain function. This CDR3 has 15 amino acids. V shed 6 bases and J shed 6 bases, with 19 bases lying between them. The DNA of the CDR3 is TGCGCCAGCAGCCCCTCGGGTCTTCCCACGGATACGCAGTATTTT. Translating it yields CASSPSGLPTDTQYF.

J is TRBJ2-5 and V is TRBV11-3, with D tentatively TRBD1 (5 bases). In germline, CDR1 is SGHNT, CDR2 YENEEA. V lost 3 bases and J lost 7, with 15 bases in between. The CDR3 spans 14 residues. CDR3 loop: CASSFDGERGTQYF. The DNA of the CDR3 is TGTGCCAGCAGCTTCGATGGGGAAAGGGGGACCCAGTACTTC.

The J gene is TRBJ2-5, the V gene TRBV6-5, with D uncertain. The better agreement between TRBJ2-7 and the DNA end casts doubt on the J call. The CDR3 is 14 residues long. Germline-derived CDR1 and CDR2 are MNHEY and SVGAGI. The CDR3 nucleotides are TGTGCCAGCAGTTGGAGCGCCCCCTCCTACGAGCAGTACTTC. Translated: CASSWSAPSYEQYF.